The rows below give T cell receptor beta chains drawn from one sample of a study of graft-versus-host responses after intestinal transplantation. Their specific antigens are unknown. The data were produced by immunoSEQ multiplex PCR, yet TCRdb's version contains in-frame clones alone and is incomplete. The table has around 130,000 clones, over 85% seen once. The sequenced sample was unstimulated CD4+ T cells sorted from spleen or lymph node cells, obtained before intestinal transplant. The source is a human donor who received an intestinal transplant. CDR3s include the opening cysteine and the closing phenylalanine or tryptophan. A D gene is named only where the DNA matches it firmly. Expanded clones get a size class; other rows say once, few or many, or leave the size out.

>.|TRBV18|.|TRBJ1-1
TGTGCCAGCTCACCGGCCTCGAACACTGAAGCTTTCTTT
CASSPASNTEAFF
>.|TRBV11-2|.|TRBJ2-1
TGTGCCAGCAGCTTAAGGCGGGGGCTCTACAATGAGCAGTTCTTC
CASSLRRGLYNEQFF
>.|TRBV12-5|.|TRBJ1-6
TGTGCTAGTGGTTCCCCCGCAGGGTCACTCCACTTT
CASGSPAGSLHF
>.|TRBV7-9|TRBD1|TRBJ1-2
TGTGCCAGCAGCGGGGACAGGGAAGGCTACACCTTC
CASSGDREGYTF
>.|TRBV4-2|TRBD1|TRBJ2-1
TGTGCCAGCAGCCAAGGGGCAACGGGACAGGGGGCTTATGAGCAGTTCTTC
CASSQGATGQGAYEQFF
>few|TRBV14|.|TRBJ1-3
TGTGCCAGCAGTCGTTATCGCTACTCTGGAAACACCATATATTTT
CASSRYRYSGNTIYF
>.|TRBV29-1|.|TRBJ1-1
TGCAGCGTTAGGACAATGAACACTGAAGCTTTCTTT
CSVRTMNTEAFF
>.|TRBV5-1|TRBD2|TRBJ2-1
TGCGCCAGCAGCGCCGCGGGGGGGTACAATGAGCAGTTCTTC
CASSAAGGYNEQFF
>.|TRBV25-1|.|TRBJ1-6
TGTGCCAGCAGGCTACAGGGATATAATTCACCCCTCCACTTT
CASRLQGYNSPLHF
>.|TRBV5-5|.|TRBJ1-1
TGTGCCAGCAGCTTTTTATTCTTGGTAGGAGAAGCTTTCTTT
CASSFLFLVGEAFF
>.|TRBV5-4|.|TRBJ2-3
TGTGCCAGCAGCTTGGCGTCGGGGACAGATACGCAGTATTTT
CASSLASGTDTQYF
>.|TRBV11-2|.|TRBJ1-2
TGTGCCAGCAGCTGGGGCTTGGCAGGGGATGGCTACACCTTC
CASSWGLAGDGYTF
>.|TRBV7-2|TRBD1|TRBJ1-1
TGTGCCAGCAGCCCCCGGGACAGGTTGTTTATAGCTGAAGCTTTCTTT
CASSPRDRLFIAEAFF
>.|TRBV5-4|.|TRBJ2-3
TGTGCCAGCAGCTTGAACTACGGGAATCGGGATACGCAGTATTTT
CASSLNYGNRDTQYF
>once|TRBV2|TRBD2|TRBJ2-3
TGTGCCAGCAGTGGCGGGAGGAACACAGATACGCAGTATTTT
CASSGGRNTDTQYF
>.|TRBV7-2|.|TRBJ1-1
TGTGCCAGCAGCTTAGAGGGGTATAAGGATGAAGCTTTCTTT
CASSLEGYKDEAFF
>.|TRBV19|.|TRBJ1-3
TGTGCCACTGGCAGGGATTCTGGAAACACCATATATTTT
CATGRDSGNTIYF
>.|TRBV28|.|TRBJ1-6
TGTGCCAGCAGTCCCTATTACCCTCGTTTGGCGGGGTATAATTCACCCCTCCACTTT
CASSPYYPRLAGYNSPLHF
>.|TRBV4-2|.|TRBJ1-2
TGTGCCAGCAGCCAAGCGTCCTCTTATGGCTACACCTTC
CASSQASSYGYTF
>.|TRBV11-3|.|TRBJ1-1
TGTGCCAGCAGCTTAGATCTGGGAAGGGGGAGCATGAACACTGAAGCTTTCTTT
CASSLDLGRGSMNTEAFF
>.|TRBV6-1|TRBD1|TRBJ1-4
TGTGCCAGCACGGACAGGCTTTTTAATGAAAAACTGTTTTTT
CASTDRLFNEKLFF
>.|TRBV5-4|TRBD1|TRBJ1-3
TGTGCCAGCAGCTTGGCCACAGGGGGGAGCTCTGGAAACACCATATATTTT
CASSLATGGSSGNTIYF
>.|TRBV2|.|TRBJ1-3
TGTGCCAGCAGTGAAGGGAGATACTCTGGAAACACCATATATTTT
CASSEGRYSGNTIYF
>.|TRBV29-1|.|TRBJ2-7
TGCAGCGTTCGGGCAGATCTCTACGAGCAGTACTTC
CSVRADLYEQYF
>once|TRBV5-1|.|TRBJ1-1
TGCGCCAGCAGCTTTCAGGGGTCCCCTGAAGCTTTCTTT
CASSFQGSPEAFF
>.|TRBV27|.|TRBJ1-2
TGTGCCAGCAGTTCCCCGGGAAGGGAGGATCGCTACACCTTC
CASSSPGREDRYTF
>.|TRBV4-1|.|TRBJ1-1
TGCGCCAGCAGCCAAGTGCCGGGACGGTTGAACACTGAAGCTTTCTTT
CASSQVPGRLNTEAFF
>.|TRBV7-2|.|TRBJ2-7
TGTGCCAGCAGCTTAGATCCTCCCCCCTACGAGCAGTACTTC
CASSLDPPPYEQYF
>few|TRBV18|TRBD1|TRBJ2-7
TGTGCCAGCTCACTAGATTTAACGAGGACAGGGGCCGAGCAGTACTTC
CASSLDLTRTGAEQYF
>once|TRBV6-1|.|TRBJ2-1
TGTGCCAGCGTAAGGGACCCCTACAATGAGCAGTTCTTC
CASVRDPYNEQFF
>.|TRBV5-1|.|TRBJ2-2
TGCGCCAGCAGCCAATCCTTTGACAGTCAGAACACCGGGGAGCTGTTTTTT
CASSQSFDSQNTGELFF
>.|TRBV5-4|TRBD2|TRBJ2-1
TGTGCCAGCAGCCCGGGACTAGCGGGGAGAAGCTCCTACAATGAGCAGTTCTTC
CASSPGLAGRSSYNEQFF
>.|TRBV5-1|.|TRBJ2-3
TGCGCCAGCAGCTTGGGGCAGACGATAAGCACAGATACGCAGTATTTT
CASSLGQTISTDTQYF
>few|TRBV6-5|.|TRBJ2-1
TGTGCCAGCAGTCTGGTCAGGGGCCATGAGCAGTTCTTC
CASSLVRGHEQFF
>.|TRBV4-2|.|TRBJ2-3
TGTGCCAGCAGCTCCCGGGGAGGTGCTCGGCGGCGGACAGATACGCAGTATTTT
CASSSRGGARRRTDTQYF
>.|TRBV7-2|TRBD2|TRBJ2-4
TGTGCCAGCAGCTTAGCGAGCGGGGGGGCCAAAAACATTCAGTACTTC
CASSLASGGAKNIQYF
>.|TRBV7-8|.|TRBJ2-5
TGTGCCAGCAGCTACGGACAGTCTACCCAGTACTTC
CASSYGQSTQYF
>.|TRBV25-1|.|TRBJ2-1
TGTGCCAGCAGTGAATATGGGGGGAGTACCTACAATGAGCAGTTCTTC
CASSEYGGSTYNEQFF
>.|TRBV11-1|TRBD1|TRBJ2-3
TGTGCCAGCAGCTCAGGACAGGGTTCCCACACAGATACGCAGTATTTT
CASSSGQGSHTDTQYF
>.|TRBV7-9|.|TRBJ2-2
TGTGCCAGCAGCTTAGCTGACGCGAACACCGGGGAGCTGTTTTTT
CASSLADANTGELFF
>.|TRBV5-1|TRBD2|TRBJ2-1
TGCGCCAGCAGCTTGGTTGAGGCGGGGGGTTTATTCGGGCGGCGTAATGAGCAGTTCTTC
CASSLVEAGGLFGRRNEQFF
>once|TRBV6-5|.|TRBJ2-1
TGTGCCAGCAGTTACGGGTTCGGTAGGGATGAGCAGTTCTTC
CASSYGFGRDEQFF
>.|TRBV7-2|TRBD2|TRBJ2-1
TGTGCCAGCAGCCCCGCCCCTAGCGGGGGTTACAATGAGCAGTTCTTC
CASSPAPSGGYNEQFF
>.|TRBV30|.|TRBJ1-1
TGTGCCTGGGGTGATTGGGGGAACACTGAAGCTTTCTTT
CAWGDWGNTEAFF
>.|TRBV12-5|.|TRBJ1-2
TGTGCTAGTGGTTTCGGGGGGGAGAAGGGCTACACCTTC
CASGFGGEKGYTF
>once|TRBV21-1|.|TRBJ1-5
TGTGCCAGCAGCAACCCCGAGCGGGGTAGCAATCAGCCCCAGCATTTT
CASSNPERGSNQPQHF
>.|TRBV2|.|TRBJ2-7
TGTGCCAGCAGTTACAGGGACGAGCAGTACTTC
CASSYRDEQYF
>once|TRBV6-6|.|TRBJ2-7
TGTGCCAGCGGGCTAGACAGAGACGAGCAGTACTTC
CASGLDRDEQYF
>.|TRBV29-1|.|TRBJ2-3
TGCAGCGCCGAGCAGTATAGCACAGATACGCAGTATTTT
CSAEQYSTDTQYF
>.|TRBV27|TRBD1|TRBJ2-5
TGTGCCAGCAGACCATCTACAGGGGAACCGGAGACCCAGTACTTC
CASRPSTGEPETQYF
>.|TRBV11-2|.|TRBJ1-2
TGTGCCAGCAGCTTCCGCGGGGGGCTTTCTGGCTACACCTTC
CASSFRGGLSGYTF
>.|TRBV2|.|TRBJ2-2
TGTGCCAGCAGTGAAGCAGTCGGGCCCATGGTCGGGGAGCTGTTTTTT
CASSEAVGPMVGELFF
>.|TRBV5-4|.|TRBJ2-6
TGTGCCAGCAGCTTGTATGGGGCCAACGTCCTGACTTTC
CASSLYGANVLTF
>.|TRBV6-5|.|TRBJ2-1
TGTGCCAGCAGTGGGGGACGCCAGGGGAATGAGCAGTTCTTC
CASSGGRQGNEQFF
>.|TRBV6-1|.|TRBJ1-6
TGTGCCAGCATCGATATTTACTCTAATTCACCCCTCCACTTT
CASIDIYSNSPLHF
>.|TRBV5-5|TRBD1|TRBJ1-5
TGTGCCAGCAGCCCTAGACAGGGGTACAATCAGCCCCAGCATTTT
CASSPRQGYNQPQHF
>.|TRBV30|.|TRBJ2-3
TGTGCCTGGAGTTTAGGGATGGGGCTCACAGATACGCAGTATTTT
CAWSLGMGLTDTQYF
>.|TRBV6-1|.|TRBJ2-3
TGTGCCAGTCGGGCCCCTCCAGAAGATACGCAGTATTTT
CASRAPPEDTQYF
>.|TRBV9|.|TRBJ2-5
TGTGCCAGCAGCGAAGGGACACTGCAAGAGACCCAGTACTTC
CASSEGTLQETQYF
>.|TRBV6-6|TRBD1|TRBJ1-4
TGTGCCAGCGCTCGGACAGGGTTTGATGAAAAACTGTTTTTT
CASARTGFDEKLFF